The clone carrying this T cell receptor beta chain was picked up a small number of times. These data originate in a study of T cells in Graves' hyperthyroidism and ophthalmopathy. CDR3 length: 12 residues. The germline gives CDR1 MNHNS, CDR2 SASEGT. The V gene lost 2 bases and the J gene lost 6 bases, with 8 bases spanning the gap. RNA transcripts yielded amplified TCR beta CDR3 regions. The TCR CDR3 first-round RT-PCR relied on the HTBI primer set. From the multiplex PCR reads, TCRdb called clonotypes with MiXCR, one entry per CDR3 protein. This table holds 250,000 to 300,000 distinct CDR3 sequences, roughly 13% found once. Blood sampling occurred at first hyperthyroidism diagnosis, ahead of any ophthalmopathy symptoms. A roughly 10 ml volume of fresh peripheral blood provided the PBMCs.

Input material: blood. This chain links TRBV6-1 with TRBJ2-7; D unclear. The TCR sequence derives from a woman in her twenties or thirties with Graves' hyperthyroidism that later progressed to Graves' ophthalmopathy. This CDR3 reads CASSEYGGEQYF. CDR3 nucleotides: TGTGCCAGCAGTGAATATGGTGGCGAGCAGTACTTC.